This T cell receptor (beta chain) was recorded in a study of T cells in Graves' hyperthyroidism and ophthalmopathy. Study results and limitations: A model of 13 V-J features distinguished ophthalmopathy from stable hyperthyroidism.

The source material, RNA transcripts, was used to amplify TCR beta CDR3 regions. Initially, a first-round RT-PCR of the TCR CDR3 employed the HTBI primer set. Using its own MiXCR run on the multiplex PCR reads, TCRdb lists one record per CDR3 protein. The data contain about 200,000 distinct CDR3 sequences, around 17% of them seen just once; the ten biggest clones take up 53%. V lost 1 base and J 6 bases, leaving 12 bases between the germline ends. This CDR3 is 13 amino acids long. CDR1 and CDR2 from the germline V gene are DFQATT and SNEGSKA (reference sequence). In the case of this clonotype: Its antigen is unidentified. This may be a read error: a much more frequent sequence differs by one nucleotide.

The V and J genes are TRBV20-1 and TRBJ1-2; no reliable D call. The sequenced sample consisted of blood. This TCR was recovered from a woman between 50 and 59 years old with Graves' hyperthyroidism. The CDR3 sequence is CSARGLVGHGYTF. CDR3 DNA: TGCAGTGCTAGAGGTTTGGTAGGGCATGGCTACACCTTC.